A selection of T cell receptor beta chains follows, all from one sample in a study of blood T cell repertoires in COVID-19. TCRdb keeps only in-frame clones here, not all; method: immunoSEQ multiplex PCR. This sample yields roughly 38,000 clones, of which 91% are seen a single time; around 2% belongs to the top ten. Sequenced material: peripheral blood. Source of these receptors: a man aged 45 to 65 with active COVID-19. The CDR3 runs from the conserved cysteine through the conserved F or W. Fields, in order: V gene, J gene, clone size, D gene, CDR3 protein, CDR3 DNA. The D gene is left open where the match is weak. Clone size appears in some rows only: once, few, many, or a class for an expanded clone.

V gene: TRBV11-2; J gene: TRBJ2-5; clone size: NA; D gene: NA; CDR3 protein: CASSLERGWETQYF; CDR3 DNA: TGTGCCAGCAGCTTAGAACGGGGGTGGGAGACCCAGTACTTC
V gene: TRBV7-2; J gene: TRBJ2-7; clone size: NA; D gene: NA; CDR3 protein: CASSYDSTGYEQYF; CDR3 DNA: TGTGCCAGCAGCTATGACAGTACGGGCTACGAGCAGTACTTC
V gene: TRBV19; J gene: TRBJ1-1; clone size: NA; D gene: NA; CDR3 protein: CASSIGGGATEAFF; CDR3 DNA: TGTGCCAGTAGTATAGGTGGAGGGGCAACTGAAGCTTTCTTT
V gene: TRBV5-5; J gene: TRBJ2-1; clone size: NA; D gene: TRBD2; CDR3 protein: CASSLSLAGNNEQFF; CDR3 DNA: TGTGCCAGCAGCTTATCACTAGCGGGGAACAATGAGCAGTTCTTC
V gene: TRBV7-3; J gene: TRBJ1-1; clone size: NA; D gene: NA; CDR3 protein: CASSSWGGAANTEAFF; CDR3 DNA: TGTGCCAGCAGCTCCTGGGGTGGGGCCGCGAACACTGAAGCTTTCTTT
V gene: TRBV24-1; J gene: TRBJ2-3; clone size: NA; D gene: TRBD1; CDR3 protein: CATSETDRADTQYF; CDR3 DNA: TGTGCCACCAGTGAAACGGACAGGGCCGATACGCAGTATTTT
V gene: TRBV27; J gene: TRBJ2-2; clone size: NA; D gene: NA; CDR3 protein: CASSLFWGVHPNTGELFF; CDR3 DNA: TGTGCCAGCAGTTTATTTTGGGGGGTCCACCCGAACACCGGGGAGCTGTTTTTT
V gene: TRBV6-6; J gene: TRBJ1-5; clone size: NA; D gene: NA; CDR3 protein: CASSLINQPQHF; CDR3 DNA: TGTGCCAGCAGCCTTATTAATCAGCCCCAGCATTTT
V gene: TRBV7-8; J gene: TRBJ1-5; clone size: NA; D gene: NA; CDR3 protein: CASSPRGRNQPQHF; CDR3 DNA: TGTGCCAGCAGCCCTCGAGGAAGAAATCAGCCCCAGCATTTT
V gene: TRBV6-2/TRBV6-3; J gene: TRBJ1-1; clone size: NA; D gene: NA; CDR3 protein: CASSKTGNTEAFF; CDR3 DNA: TGTGCCAGCAGCAAGACAGGGAACACTGAAGCTTTCTTT
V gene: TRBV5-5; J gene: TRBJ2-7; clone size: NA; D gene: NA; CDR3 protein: CASSLERASYEQYF; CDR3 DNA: TGTGCCAGCAGCTTGGAGCGGGCGTCCTACGAGCAGTACTTC
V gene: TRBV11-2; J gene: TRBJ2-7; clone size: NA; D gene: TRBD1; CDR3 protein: CASSVNRGPPLEQYF; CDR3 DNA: TGTGCCAGCAGCGTCAACAGGGGGCCCCCTTTGGAGCAGTACTTC
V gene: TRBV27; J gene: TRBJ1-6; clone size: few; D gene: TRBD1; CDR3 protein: CASSLGTGVGNSPLHF; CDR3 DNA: TGTGCCAGCAGTTTAGGGACAGGGGTGGGGAATTCACCCCTCCACTTT
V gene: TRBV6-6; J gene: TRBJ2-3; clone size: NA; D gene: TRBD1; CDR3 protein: CASSLGQGFTDTQYF; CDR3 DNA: TGTGCCAGCAGCCTAGGACAGGGGTTTACAGATACGCAGTATTTT
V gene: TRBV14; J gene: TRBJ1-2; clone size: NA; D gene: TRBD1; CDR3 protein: CASSPRDSYGYTF; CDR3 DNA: TGTGCCAGCAGCCCCCGGGACAGCTATGGCTACACCTTC
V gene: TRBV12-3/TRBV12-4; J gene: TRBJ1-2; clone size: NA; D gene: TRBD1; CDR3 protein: CASWDRTNYGYTF; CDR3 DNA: TGTGCCAGCTGGGACAGAACTAACTATGGCTACACCTTC
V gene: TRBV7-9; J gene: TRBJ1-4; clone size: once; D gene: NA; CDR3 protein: CASSLNVEGLFF; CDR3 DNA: TGTGCCAGCAGCTTAAACGTGGAGGGACTGTTTTTT
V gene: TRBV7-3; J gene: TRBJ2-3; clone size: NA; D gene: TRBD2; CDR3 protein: CASSFLAGAATDTQYF; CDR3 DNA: TGTGCCAGCAGCTTCCTAGCGGGGGCCGCTACAGATACGCAGTATTTT
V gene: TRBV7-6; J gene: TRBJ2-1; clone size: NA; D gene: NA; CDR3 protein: CASSLREGQTFF; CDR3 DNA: TGTGCCAGCAGCTTAAGAGAAGGACAGACGTTCTTC
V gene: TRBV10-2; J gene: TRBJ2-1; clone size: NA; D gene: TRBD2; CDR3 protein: CATRLGRNEQFF; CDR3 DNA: TGCGCCACCCGTCTCGGGAGGAATGAGCAGTTCTTC
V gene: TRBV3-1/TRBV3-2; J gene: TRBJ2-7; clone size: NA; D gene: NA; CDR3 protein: CASSQVTGPEQYF; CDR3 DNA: TGTGCCAGCAGCCAAGTAACAGGGCCCGAGCAGTACTTC
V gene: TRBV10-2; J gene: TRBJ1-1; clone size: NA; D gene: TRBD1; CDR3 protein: CASRAIMTGGNTEAFF; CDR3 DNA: TGCGCCAGCAGAGCTATAATGACAGGGGGTAACACTGAAGCTTTCTTT
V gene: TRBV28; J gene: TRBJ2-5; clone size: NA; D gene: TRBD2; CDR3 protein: CASSLWGLAGGGTKETQYF; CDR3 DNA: TGTGCCAGCAGTTTATGGGGACTAGCGGGAGGAGGTACGAAAGAGACCCAGTACTTC
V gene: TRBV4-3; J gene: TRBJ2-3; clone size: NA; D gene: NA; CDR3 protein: CASSQDQVSAGVDTQYF; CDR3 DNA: TGCGCCAGCAGCCAAGATCAGGTTAGCGCAGGGGTAGATACGCAGTATTTT
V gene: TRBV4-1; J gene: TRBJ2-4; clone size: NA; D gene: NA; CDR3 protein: CASSQAGREVNQYF; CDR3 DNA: TGCGCCAGCAGCCAAGCCGGCAGGGAAGTAAATCAGTACTTC
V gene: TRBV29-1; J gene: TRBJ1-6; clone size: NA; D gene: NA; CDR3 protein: CSVLADRPNSPLHF; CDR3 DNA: TGCAGCGTCCTCGCCGACAGGCCTAATTCACCCCTCCACTTT
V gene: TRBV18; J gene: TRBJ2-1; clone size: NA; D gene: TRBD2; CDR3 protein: CASSGLASYNEQFF; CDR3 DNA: TGTGCCAGCTCGGGACTAGCTTCCTACAATGAGCAGTTCTTC
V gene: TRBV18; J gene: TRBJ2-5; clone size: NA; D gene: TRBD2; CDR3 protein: CASSPRTSGGTETQYF; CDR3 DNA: TGTGCCAGCTCACCTAGGACTAGCGGGGGAACAGAGACCCAGTACTTC
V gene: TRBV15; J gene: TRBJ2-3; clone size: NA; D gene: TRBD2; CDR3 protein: CATSRGRGRGGTDTQYF; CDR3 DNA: TGTGCCACCAGCAGAGGACGGGGGCGGGGGGGCACAGATACGCAGTATTTT
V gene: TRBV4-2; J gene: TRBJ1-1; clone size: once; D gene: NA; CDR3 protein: CASSQDIRNTEAFF; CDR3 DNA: TGTGCCAGCAGCCAAGATATCAGGAACACTGAAGCTTTCTTT
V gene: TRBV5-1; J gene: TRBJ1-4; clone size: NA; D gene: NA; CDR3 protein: CASSPIAGPNEKLFF; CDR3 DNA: TGCGCCAGCAGCCCAATAGCGGGGCCTAATGAAAAACTGTTTTTT
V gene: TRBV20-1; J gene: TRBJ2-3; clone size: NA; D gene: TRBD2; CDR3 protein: CSASSQGLAGAKDTQYF; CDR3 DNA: TGCAGTGCTAGTTCCCAGGGGCTAGCGGGGGCCAAAGATACGCAGTATTTT
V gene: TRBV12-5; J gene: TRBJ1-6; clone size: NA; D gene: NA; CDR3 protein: CASGWSRHNSPLHF; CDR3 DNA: TGTGCTAGTGGTTGGAGCAGACATAATTCACCCCTCCACTTT
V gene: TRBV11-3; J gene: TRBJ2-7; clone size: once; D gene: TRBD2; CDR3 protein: CASSLGGRANEQYF; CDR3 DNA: TGTGCCAGCAGCTTAGGCGGGAGGGCGAACGAGCAGTACTTC
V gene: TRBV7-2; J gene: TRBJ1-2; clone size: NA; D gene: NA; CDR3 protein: CASSLRGLQGGGYTF; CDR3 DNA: TGTGCCAGCAGCTTAAGGGGCCTCCAAGGGGGTGGCTACACCTTC
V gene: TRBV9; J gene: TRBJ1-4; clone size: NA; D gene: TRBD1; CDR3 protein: CASSPDRGTATNEKLFF; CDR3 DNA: TGTGCCAGCAGCCCGGACAGGGGAACAGCAACTAATGAAAAACTGTTTTTT